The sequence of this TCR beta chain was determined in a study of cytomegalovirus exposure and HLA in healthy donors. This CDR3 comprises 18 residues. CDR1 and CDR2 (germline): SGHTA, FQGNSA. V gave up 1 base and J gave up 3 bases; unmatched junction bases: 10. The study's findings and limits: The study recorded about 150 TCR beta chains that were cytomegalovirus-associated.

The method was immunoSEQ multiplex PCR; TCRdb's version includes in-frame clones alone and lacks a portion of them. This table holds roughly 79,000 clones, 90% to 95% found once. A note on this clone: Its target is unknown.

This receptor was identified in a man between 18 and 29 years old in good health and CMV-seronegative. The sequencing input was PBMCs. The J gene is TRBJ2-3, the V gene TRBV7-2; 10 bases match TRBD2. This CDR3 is CASSLGGRASGGTDTQYF. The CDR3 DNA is TGTGCCAGCAGCTTAGGAGGCCGGGCTAGCGGGGGTACAGATACGCAGTATTTT.